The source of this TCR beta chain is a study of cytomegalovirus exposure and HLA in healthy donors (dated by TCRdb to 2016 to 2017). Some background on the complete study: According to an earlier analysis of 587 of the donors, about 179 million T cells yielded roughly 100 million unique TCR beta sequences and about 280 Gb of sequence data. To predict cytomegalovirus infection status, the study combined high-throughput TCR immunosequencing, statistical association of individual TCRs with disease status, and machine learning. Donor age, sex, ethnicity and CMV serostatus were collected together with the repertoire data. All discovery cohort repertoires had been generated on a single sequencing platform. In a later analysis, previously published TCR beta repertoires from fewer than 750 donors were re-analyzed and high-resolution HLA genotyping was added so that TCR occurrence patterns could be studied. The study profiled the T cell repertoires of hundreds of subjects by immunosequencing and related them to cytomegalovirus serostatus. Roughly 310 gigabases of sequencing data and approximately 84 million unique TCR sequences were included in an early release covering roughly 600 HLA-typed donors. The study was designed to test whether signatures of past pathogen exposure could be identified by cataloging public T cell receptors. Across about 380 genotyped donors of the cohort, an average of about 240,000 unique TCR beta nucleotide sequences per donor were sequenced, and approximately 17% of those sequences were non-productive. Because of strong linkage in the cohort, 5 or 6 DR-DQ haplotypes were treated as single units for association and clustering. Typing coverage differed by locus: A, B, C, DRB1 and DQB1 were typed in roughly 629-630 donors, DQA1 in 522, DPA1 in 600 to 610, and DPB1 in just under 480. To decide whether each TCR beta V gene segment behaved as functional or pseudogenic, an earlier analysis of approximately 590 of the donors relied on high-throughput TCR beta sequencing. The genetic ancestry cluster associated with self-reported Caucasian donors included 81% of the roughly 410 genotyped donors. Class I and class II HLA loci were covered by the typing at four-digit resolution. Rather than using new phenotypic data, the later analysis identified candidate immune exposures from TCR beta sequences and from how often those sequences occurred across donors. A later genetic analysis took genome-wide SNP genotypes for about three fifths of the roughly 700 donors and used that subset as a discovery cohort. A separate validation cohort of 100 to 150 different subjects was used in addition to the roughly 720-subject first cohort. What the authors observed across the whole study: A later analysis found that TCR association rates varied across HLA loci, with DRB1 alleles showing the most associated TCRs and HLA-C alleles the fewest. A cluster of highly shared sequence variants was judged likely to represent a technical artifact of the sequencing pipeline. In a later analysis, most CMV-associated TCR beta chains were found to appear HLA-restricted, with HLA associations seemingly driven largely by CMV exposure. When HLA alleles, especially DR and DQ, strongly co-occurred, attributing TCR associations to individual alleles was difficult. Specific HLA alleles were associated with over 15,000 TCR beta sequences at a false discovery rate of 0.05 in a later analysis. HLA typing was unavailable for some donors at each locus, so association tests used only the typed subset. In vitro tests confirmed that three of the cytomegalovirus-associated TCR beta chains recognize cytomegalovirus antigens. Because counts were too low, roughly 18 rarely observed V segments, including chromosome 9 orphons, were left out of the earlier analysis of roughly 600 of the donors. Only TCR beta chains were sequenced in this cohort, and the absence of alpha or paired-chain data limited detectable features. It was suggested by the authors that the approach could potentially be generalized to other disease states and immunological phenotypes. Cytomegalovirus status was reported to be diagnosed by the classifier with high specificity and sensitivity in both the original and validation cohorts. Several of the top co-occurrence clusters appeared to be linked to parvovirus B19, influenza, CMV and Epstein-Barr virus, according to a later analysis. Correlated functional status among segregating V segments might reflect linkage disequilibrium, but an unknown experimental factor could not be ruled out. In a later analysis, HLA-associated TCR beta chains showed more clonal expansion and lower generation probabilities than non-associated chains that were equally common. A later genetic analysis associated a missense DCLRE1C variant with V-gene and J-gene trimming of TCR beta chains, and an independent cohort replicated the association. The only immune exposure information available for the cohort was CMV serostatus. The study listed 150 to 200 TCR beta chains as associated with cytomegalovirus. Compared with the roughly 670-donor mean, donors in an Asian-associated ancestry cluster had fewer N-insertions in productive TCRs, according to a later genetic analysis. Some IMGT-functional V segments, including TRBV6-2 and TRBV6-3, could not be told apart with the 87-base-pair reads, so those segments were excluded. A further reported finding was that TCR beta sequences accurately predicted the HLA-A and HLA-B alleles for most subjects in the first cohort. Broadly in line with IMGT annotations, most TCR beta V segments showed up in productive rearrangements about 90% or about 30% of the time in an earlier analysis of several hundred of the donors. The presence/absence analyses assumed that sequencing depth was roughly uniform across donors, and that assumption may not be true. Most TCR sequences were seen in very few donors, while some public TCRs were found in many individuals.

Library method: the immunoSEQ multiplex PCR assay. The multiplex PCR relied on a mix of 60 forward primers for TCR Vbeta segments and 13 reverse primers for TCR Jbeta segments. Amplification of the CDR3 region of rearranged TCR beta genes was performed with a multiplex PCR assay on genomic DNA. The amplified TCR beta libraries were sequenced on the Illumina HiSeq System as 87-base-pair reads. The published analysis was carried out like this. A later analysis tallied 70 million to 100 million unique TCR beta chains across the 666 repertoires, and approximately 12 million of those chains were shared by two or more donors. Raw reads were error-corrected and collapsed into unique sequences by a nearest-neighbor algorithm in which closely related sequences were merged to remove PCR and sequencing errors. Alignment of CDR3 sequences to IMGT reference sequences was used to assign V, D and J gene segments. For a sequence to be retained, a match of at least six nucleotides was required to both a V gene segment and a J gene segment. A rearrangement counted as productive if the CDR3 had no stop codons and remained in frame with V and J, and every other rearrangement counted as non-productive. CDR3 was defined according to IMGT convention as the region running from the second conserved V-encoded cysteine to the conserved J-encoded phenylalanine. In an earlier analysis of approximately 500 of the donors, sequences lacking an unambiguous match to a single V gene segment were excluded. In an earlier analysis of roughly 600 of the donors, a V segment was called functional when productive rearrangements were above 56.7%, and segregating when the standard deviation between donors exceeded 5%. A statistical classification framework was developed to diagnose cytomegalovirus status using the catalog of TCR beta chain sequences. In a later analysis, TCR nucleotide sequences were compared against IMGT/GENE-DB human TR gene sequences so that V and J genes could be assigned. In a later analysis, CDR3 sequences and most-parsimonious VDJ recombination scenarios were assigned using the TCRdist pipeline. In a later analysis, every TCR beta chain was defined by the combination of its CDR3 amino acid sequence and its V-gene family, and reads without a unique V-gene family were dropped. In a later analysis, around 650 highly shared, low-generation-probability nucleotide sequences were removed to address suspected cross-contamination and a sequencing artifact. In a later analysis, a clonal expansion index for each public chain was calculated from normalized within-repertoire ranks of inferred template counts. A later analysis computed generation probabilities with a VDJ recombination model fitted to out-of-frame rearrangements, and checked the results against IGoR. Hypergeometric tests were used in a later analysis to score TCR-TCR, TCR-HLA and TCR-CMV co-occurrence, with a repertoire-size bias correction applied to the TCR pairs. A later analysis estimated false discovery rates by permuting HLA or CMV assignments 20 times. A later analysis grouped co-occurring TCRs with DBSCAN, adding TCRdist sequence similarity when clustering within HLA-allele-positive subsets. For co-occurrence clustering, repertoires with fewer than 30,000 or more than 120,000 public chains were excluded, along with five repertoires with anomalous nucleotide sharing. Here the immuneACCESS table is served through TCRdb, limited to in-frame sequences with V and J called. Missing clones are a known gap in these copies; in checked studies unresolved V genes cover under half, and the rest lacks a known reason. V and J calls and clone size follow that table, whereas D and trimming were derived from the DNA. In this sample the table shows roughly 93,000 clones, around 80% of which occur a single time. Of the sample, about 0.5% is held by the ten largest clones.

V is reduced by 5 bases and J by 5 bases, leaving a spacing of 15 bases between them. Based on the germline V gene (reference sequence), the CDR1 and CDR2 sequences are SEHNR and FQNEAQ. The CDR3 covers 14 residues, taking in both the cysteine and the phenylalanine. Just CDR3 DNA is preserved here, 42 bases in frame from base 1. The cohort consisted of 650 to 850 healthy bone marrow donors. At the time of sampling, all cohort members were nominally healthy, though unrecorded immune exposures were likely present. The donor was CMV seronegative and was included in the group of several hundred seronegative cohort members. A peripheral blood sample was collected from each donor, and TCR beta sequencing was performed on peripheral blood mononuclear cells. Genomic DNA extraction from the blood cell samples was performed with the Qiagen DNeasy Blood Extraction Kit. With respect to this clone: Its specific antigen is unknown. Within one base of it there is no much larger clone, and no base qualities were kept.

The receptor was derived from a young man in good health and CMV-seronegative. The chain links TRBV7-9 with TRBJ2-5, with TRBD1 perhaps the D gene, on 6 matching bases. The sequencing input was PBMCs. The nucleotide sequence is TGTGCCAGCAGCCAGTCACAGGGACATGAGACCCAGTACTTC. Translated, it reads CASSQSQGHETQYF.